This TCR beta chain is from a study of blood T cell repertoires in COVID-19. Study at large: Italy, Spain and the United States were the sources of the convalescent and acute COVID-19 samples.

The V end was cut by 2 bases, the J end by 6 bases, with 13 bases between. Germline CDR1 reads SGHTA; CDR2 reads FQGNSA. This CDR3 is 15 amino acids long. Repertoires were generated with immunoSEQ multiplex PCR, while TCRdb's copy carries only in-frame clones and drops some. The sample has about 500,000 clones, roughly nine tenths seen once. The sequencing input was peripheral blood. This sequence was found in a man younger than 30 with COVID-19, enrolled during active disease. The chain recombines TRBV7-2 with TRBJ2-2; D ambiguous. CDR3 nucleotides: TGTGCCAGCAGCTTAAATGAAGCTCTTTCCGGGGAGCTGTTTTTT. It is translated as CASSLNEALSGELFF.